This T cell receptor beta chain was recovered during a study of control samples from healthy donors and cancer patients. Data came from immunoSEQ multiplex PCR; TCRdb stores just in-frame clones and leaves some out. Here the sample spans roughly 130,000 clones, 91% being singletons. Trimming shortened V by 10 bases and J by 4 bases, and 14 bases separated the two germline ends. CDR1 is MNHEY and CDR2 is SVGAGI in the germline V gene. The CDR3 has 13 amino acids. The clonotype comes from a man aged 18 to 29 in good health. This chain uses TRBV6-5 with TRBJ2-1; D is possibly TRBD1 (6 bases). The sample was blood. DNA of the CDR3: TGTGCCACCGACAGGAGATCTTACAATGAGCAGTTCTTC. It codes for CATDRRSYNEQFF.